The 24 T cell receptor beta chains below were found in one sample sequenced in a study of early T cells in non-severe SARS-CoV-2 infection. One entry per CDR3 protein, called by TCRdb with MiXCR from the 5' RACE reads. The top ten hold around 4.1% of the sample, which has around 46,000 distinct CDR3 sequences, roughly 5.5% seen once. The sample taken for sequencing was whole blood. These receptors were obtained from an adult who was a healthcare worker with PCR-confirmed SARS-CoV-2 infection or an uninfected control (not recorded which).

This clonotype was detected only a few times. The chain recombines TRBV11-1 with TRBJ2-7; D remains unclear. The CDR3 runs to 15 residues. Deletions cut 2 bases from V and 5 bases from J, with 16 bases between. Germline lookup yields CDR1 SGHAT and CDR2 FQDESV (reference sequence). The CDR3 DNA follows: TGTGCCAGCAGCTTAATGGGAAGGGAATTCGACGAGCAGTACTTC. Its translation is CASSLMGREFDEQYF.

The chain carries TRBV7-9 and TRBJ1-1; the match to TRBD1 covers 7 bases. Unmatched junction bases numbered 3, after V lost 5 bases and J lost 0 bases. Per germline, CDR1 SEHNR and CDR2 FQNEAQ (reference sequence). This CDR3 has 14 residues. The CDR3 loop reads CASSAGQVNTEAFF. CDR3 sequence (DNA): TGTGCCAGCAGCGCAGGACAGGTGAACACTGAAGCTTTCTTT.

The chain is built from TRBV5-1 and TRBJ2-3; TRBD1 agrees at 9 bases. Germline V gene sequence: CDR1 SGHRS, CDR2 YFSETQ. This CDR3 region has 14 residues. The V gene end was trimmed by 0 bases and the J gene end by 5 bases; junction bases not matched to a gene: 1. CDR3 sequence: CASSLGQGEDTQYF. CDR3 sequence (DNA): TGCGCCAGCAGCTTGGGACAGGGGGAAGATACGCAGTATTTT.

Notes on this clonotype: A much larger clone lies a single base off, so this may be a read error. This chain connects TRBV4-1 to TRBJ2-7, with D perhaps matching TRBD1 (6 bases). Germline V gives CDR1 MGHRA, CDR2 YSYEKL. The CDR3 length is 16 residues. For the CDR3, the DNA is TGCGCCAGCAGCCAAGAACCGACAGGTCCGTTCTACGGGCAGTACTTC. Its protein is CASSQEPTGPFYGQYF.

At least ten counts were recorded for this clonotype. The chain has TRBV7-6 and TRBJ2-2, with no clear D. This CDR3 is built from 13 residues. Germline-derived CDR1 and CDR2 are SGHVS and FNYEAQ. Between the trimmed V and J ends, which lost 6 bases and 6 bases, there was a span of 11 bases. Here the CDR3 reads CASSSEIPGELFF. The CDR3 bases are TGTGCCAGCAGTTCAGAGATCCCCGGGGAGCTGTTTTTT.

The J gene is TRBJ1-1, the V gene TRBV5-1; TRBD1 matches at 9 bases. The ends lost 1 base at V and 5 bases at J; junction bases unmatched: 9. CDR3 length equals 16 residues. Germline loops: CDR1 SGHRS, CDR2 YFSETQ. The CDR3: CASSLPGTGLGTEAFF. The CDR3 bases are TGCGCCAGCAGCTTGCCCGGGACAGGGTTGGGTACTGAAGCTTTCTTT.

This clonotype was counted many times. CDR3 DNA: TGCAGCGTTGAAGGTCCGACTAGCGGGTCTCCCTACGAGCAGTACTTC. Translating gives CSVEGPTSGSPYEQYF. The gene calls are TRBV29-1 and TRBJ2-7, with 10 bases lining up with TRBD2. The trim removed 1 base at V and 2 bases at J, leaving 8 bases unmatched. The CDR3 contains 16 residues. Looked up from germline, CDR1 is SQVTM and CDR2 is ANQGSEA.

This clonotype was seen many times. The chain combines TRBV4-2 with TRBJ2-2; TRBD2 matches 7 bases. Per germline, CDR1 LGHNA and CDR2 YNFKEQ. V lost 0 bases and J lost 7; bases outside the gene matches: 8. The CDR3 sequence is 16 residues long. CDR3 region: CASSQEPGLSIGELFF. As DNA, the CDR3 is TGTGCCAGCAGCCAAGAGCCGGGACTATCAATCGGGGAGCTGTTTTTT.

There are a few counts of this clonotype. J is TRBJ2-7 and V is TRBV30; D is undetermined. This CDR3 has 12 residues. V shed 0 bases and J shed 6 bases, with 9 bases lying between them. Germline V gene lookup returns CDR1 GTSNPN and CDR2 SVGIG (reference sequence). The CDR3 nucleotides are TGTGCCTGGAGTGTACCTAGGGTCGAGCAGTACTTC. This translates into CAWSVPRVEQYF.

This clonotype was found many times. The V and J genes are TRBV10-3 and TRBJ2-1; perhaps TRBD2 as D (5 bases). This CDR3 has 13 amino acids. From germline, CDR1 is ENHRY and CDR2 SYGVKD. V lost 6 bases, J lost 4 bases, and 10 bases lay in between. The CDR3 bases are TGTGCCATCAGCCCCCCGGGGTACAATGAGCAGTTCTTC. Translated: CAISPPGYNEQFF.

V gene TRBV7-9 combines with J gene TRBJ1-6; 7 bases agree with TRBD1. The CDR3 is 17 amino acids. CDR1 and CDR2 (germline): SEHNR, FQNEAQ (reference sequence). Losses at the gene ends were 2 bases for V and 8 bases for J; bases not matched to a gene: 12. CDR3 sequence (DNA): TGTGCCAGCAGCTTAAACCCCCTTCAGGGGGGCTATTCACCCCTCCACTTT. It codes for CASSLNPLQGGYSPLHF.

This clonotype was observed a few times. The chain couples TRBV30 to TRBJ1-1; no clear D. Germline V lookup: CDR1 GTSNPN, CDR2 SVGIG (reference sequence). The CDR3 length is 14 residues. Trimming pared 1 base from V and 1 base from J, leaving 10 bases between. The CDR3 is CAWSDWRPNTEAFF. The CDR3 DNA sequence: TGTGCCTGGAGTGACTGGCGTCCGAACACTGAAGCTTTCTTT.

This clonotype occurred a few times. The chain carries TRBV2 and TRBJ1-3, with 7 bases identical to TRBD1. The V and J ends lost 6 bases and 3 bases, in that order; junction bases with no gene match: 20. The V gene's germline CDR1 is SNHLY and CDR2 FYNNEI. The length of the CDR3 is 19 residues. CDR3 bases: TGTGCCAGCAGCGCCGAGCCACCGGGACAGATTTGGATTGGAAACACCATATATTTT. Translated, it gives CASSAEPPGQIWIGNTIYF.

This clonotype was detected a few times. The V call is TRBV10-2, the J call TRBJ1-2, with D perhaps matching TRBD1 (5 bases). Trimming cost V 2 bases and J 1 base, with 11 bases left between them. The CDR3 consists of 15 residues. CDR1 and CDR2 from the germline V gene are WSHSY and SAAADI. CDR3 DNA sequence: TGCGCCAGCAGTGAGAGTACACAGGTTAACTATGGCTACACCTTC. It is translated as CASSESTQVNYGYTF.

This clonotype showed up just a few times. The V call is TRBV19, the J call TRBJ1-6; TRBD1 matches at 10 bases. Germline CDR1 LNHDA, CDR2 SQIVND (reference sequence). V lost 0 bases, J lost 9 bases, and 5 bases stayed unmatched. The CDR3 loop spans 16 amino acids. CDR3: CASSIDGDRGSSPLHF. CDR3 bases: TGTGCCAGTAGTATAGACGGGGACAGGGGCAGTTCACCCCTCCACTTT.

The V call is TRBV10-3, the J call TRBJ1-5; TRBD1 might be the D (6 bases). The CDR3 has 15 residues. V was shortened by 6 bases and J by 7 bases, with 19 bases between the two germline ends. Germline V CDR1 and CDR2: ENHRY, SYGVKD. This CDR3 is CAISKDSFMIQPQHF. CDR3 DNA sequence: TGTGCCATCAGCAAGGACAGTTTCATGATACAGCCCCAGCATTTT.

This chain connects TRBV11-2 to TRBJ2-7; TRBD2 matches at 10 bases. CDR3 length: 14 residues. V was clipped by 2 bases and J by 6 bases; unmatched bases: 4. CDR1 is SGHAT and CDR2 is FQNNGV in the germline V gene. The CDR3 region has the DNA TGTGCCAGCAGCTTACTAGCGGGAGTCGGCGAGCAGTACTTC. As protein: CASSLLAGVGEQYF.

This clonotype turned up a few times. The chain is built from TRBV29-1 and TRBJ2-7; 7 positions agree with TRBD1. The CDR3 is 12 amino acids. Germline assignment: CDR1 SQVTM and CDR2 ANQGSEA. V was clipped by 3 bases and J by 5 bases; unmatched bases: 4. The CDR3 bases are TGCAGCGTTGATAAGGGGGCCCACGAGCAGTACTTC. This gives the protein CSVDKGAHEQYF.

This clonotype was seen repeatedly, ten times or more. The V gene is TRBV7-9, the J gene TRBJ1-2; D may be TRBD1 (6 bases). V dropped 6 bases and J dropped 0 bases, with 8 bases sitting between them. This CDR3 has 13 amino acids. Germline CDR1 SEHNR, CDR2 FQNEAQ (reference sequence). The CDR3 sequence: CASREGANYGYTF. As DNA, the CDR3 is TGTGCCAGCAGAGAGGGGGCTAACTATGGCTACACCTTC.

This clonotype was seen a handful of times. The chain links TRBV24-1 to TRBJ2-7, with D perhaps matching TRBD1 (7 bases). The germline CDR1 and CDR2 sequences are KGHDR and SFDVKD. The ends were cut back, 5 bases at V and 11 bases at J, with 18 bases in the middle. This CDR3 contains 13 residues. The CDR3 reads CATSASGGQGEYF. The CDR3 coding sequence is TGTGCCACCAGTGCCTCCGGAGGGCAGGGGGAGTACTTC.

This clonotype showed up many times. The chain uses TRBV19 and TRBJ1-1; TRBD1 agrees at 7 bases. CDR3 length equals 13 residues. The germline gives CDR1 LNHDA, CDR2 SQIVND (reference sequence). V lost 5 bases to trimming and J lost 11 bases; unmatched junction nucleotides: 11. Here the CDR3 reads CASSPRTGRYAFF. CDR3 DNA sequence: TGTGCCAGTAGTCCCCGGACAGGACGATATGCTTTCTTT.

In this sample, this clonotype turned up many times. CDR3 DNA sequence: TGCGCCAGCGCCGTACTTCTTAATGAAAAACTGTTTTTT. Translating gives CASAVLLNEKLFF. The chain links TRBV4-3 to TRBJ1-4; no clear D. V lost 8 bases and J lost 4, with 11 bases in between. CDR1 LGHNA and CDR2 YSLEER come from the germline V gene. The CDR3 has 13 residues.

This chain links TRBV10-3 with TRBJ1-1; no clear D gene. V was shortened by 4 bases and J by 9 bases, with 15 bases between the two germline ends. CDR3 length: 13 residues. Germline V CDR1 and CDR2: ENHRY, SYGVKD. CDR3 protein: CAISALATFQAFF. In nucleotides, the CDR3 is TGTGCCATCAGTGCCCTAGCGACCTTCCAAGCTTTCTTT.

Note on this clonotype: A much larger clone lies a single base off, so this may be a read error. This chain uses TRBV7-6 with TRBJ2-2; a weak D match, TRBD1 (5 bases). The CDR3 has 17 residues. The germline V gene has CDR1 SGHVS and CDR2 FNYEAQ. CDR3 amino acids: CVSSWSLRASNTGELFF. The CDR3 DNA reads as TGTGTCAGCAGCTGGTCCCTCAGGGCGTCGAACACCGGGGAGCTGTTTTTT.